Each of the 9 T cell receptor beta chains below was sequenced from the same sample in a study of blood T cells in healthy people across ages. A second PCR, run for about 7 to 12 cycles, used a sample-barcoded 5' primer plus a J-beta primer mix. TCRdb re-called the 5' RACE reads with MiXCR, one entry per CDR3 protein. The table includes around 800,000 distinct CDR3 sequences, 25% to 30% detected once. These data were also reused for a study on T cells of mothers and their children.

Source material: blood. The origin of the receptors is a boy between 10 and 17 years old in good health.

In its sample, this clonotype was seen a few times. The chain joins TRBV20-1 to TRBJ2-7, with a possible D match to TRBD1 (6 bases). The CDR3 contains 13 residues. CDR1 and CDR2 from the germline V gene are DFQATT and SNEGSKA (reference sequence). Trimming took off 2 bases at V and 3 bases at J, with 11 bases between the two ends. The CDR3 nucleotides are TGCAGTGCTAGACCCCGGGACATCTACGAGCAGTACTTC. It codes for CSARPRDIYEQYF.

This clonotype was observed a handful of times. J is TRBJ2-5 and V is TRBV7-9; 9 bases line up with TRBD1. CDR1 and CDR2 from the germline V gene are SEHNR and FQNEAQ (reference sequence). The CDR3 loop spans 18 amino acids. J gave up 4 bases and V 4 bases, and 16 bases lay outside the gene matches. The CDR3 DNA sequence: TGTGCCAGCAGCTACCGACAGGGGGACGCTATCTCGACAGAGACCCAGTACTTC. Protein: CASSYRQGDAISTETQYF.

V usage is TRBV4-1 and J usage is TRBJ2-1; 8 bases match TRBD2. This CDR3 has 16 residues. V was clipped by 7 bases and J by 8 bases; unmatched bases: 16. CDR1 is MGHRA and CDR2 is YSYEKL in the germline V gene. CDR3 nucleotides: TGCGCCAGCATCTCGAGCGCCGGGAGGGCCTTCGATGAGCAGTTCTTC. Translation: CASISSAGRAFDEQFF.

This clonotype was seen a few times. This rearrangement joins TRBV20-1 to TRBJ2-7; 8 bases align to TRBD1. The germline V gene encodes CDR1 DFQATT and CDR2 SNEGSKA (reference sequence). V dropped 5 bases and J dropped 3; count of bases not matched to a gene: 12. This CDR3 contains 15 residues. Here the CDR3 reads CSAPLLQGAIYEQYF. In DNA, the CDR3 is TGCAGTGCTCCCCTTCTGCAGGGGGCTATCTACGAGCAGTACTTC.

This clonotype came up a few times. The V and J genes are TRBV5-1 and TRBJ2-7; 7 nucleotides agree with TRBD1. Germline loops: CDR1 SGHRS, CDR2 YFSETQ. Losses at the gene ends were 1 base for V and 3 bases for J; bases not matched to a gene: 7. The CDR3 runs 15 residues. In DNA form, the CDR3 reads TGCGCCAGCAGCTTGACAGGGGTGGGAGTCTACGAGCAGTACTTC. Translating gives CASSLTGVGVYEQYF.

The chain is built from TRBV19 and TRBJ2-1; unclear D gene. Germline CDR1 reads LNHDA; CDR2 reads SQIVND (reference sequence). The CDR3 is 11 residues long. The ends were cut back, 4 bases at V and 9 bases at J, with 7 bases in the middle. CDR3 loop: CASSTATEQFF. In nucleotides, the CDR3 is TGTGCCAGTAGTACGGCAACTGAGCAGTTCTTC.

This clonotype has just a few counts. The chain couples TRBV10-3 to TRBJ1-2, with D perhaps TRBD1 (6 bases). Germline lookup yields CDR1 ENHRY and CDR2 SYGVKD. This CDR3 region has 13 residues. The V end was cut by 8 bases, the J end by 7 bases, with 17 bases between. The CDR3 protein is CAIEADSGPGYTF. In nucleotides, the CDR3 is TGTGCCATCGAGGCGGACAGTGGTCCTGGCTACACCTTC.

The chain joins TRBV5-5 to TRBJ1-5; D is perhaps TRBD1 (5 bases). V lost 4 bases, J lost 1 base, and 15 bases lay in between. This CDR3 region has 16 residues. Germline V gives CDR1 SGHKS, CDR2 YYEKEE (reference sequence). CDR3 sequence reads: CASSETGTVSNQPQHF. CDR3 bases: TGTGCCAGCAGCGAGACCGGGACGGTAAGCAATCAGCCCCAGCATTTT.

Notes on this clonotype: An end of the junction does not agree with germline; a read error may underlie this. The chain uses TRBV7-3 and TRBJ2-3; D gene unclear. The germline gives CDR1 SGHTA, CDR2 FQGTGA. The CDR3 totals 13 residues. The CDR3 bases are TGTGCCAGCACCCTAAAGGCCCCTGATACACAGTATTTT. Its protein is CASTLKAPDTQYF.